One and the same sample provided the 20 T cell receptor beta chains below, sequenced in a study of blood T cell repertoires in COVID-19. Produced via immunoSEQ multiplex PCR; TCRdb's table is partial and in-frame only. The repertoire holds 200,000 or so clones, roughly nine tenths seen once, with 1.9% in the top ten. The sequencing sample was made of peripheral blood. The source of these receptors is a man in his forties with active or convalescent COVID-19.

The chain uses TRBV15 and TRBJ2-3, with D maybe TRBD2 (6 bases). There are 15 residues in the CDR3. V lost 4 bases and J 0 bases, leaving 11 bases between the germline ends. Germline V CDR1 and CDR2: LNHNV, YYDKDF (reference sequence). The CDR3 protein is CATSKGLLSTDTQYF. The CDR3 nucleotides are TGTGCCACCAGCAAGGGACTCTTAAGCACAGATACGCAGTATTTT.

CDR3 region: CASKTRAYNSPLHF. In DNA form, the CDR3 reads TGTGCCAGCAAGACCCGGGCCTATAATTCACCCCTCCACTTT. The rearrangement links TRBV28 to TRBJ1-6; D remains unclear. In germline, CDR1 is MDHEN, CDR2 SYDVKM. The CDR3 length is 14 residues. Trimming removed 7 bases at V and 2 bases at J, with 9 bases between.

This clone has only a few counts. The V call is TRBV19, the J call TRBJ1-1; D possibly corresponds to TRBD1 (5 bases). The CDR3 has 12 amino acids. V was cut by 6 bases and J by 5 bases, with 10 bases left in between. CDR1 LNHDA and CDR2 SQIVND come from the germline V gene (reference sequence). The CDR3 protein is CASRPGPTEAFF. The CDR3 DNA follows: TGTGCCAGTAGGCCAGGGCCAACTGAAGCTTTCTTT.

This rearrangement joins TRBV7-9 to TRBJ1-4; weak D call: TRBD1 (6 bases). V was pared by 3 bases and J by 7 bases, with 12 bases between. The germline V gene has CDR1 SEHNR and CDR2 FQNEAQ (reference sequence). This CDR3 spans 14 amino acids. The CDR3 protein is CASSFGQGTEKLFF. The DNA of the CDR3 is TGTGCCAGCAGCTTTGGGCAGGGGACTGAAAAACTGTTTTTT.

This clone was found once. The chain has TRBV6-5 and TRBJ2-1; tentative D call: TRBD2 (6 bases). The V end was cut by 5 bases, the J end by 5 bases, with 16 bases between. The CDR3 has 15 amino acids. Germline V gene data show CDR1 as MNHEY and CDR2 as SVGAGI. CDR3 sequence reads: CASSPGAAGHNEQFF. As DNA, the CDR3 is TGTGCCAGCAGTCCCGGTGCTGCGGGGCACAATGAGCAGTTCTTC.

This clone showed up just a few times. This chain's CDR3 is CASSSPPGGEDGRRTDTQYF. The CDR3 DNA sequence: TGTGCCAGCAGTTCTCCCCCAGGGGGCGAGGATGGTCGGCGCACAGATACGCAGTATTTT. The chain links TRBV27 to TRBJ2-3, with 8 bases matching TRBD1. CDR1 is MNHEY, CDR2 SMNVEV, per germline (reference sequence). CDR3 length: 20 amino acids. The V segment lost 4 bases and the J segment 1 base; nucleotides outside the gene matches: 19.

The rearrangement joins TRBV30 to TRBJ1-6, with 7 nucleotides matching TRBD1. Germline V CDR1 and CDR2: GTSNPN, SVGIG (reference sequence). V shed 0 bases, J shed 7 bases, and the junction held 6 bases outside the gene matches. There are 15 residues in the CDR3. The CDR3 nucleotides are TGTGCCTGGAGTGTGAGGGGGCCGTTGAATTCACCCCTCCACTTT. Its translation is CAWSVRGPLNSPLHF.

The V and J genes are TRBV5-1 and TRBJ1-1; perhaps TRBD1 as D (6 bases). V was trimmed by 1 base and J by 10 bases, leaving 14 bases between them. CDR1 and CDR2 (germline): SGHRS, YFSETQ. The CDR3 covers 13 residues. The CDR3 DNA is TGCGCCAGCAGCTTGCCCGGACAGTCGGTAGCTTTCTTT. Its protein is CASSLPGQSVAFF.

The rearrangement uses TRBV30 and TRBJ1-4; D gene ambiguous. The CDR3 loop spans 17 amino acids. Looked up from germline, CDR1 is GTSNPN and CDR2 is SVGIG (reference sequence). Trimming left V 2 bases short and J 0 bases short, with 16 bases between. CDR3 DNA sequence: TGTGCCTGGAGTTTATTCAAACACAGTGCAACTAATGAAAAACTGTTTTTT. Its protein is CAWSLFKHSATNEKLFF.

The genes are TRBV10-3 and TRBJ2-1, with 13 bases matching TRBD2. The CDR3 is made up of 17 amino acids. Germline V gene lookup returns CDR1 ENHRY and CDR2 SYGVKD. Trimming took 9 bases from V and 0 from J; bases not matched to a gene: 8. The chain's CDR3 is CAIRTSGGADSYNEQFF. CDR3 DNA: TGTGCCATACGGACTAGCGGGGGTGCGGACTCCTACAATGAGCAGTTCTTC.

The rearrangement links TRBV5-4 to TRBJ2-7; D unclear. The germline V and J ends were trimmed by 4 bases and 1 base, with 9 bases remaining between them. Germline-derived CDR1 and CDR2 are SGHNT and YYREEE (reference sequence). This CDR3 has 13 amino acids. CDR3 in DNA: TGTGCCAGCAGCCCAAAGCCTTCCTACGAGCAGTACTTC. Translation gives CASSPKPSYEQYF.

The table lists this clone with a count of one. V gene TRBV11-2 combines with J gene TRBJ1-2; D call uncertain. The CDR3 length is 13 residues. Trimming removed 4 bases from V and 4 bases from J, with 10 bases in between. Germline V gene lookup returns CDR1 SGHAT and CDR2 FQNNGV. CDR3 nucleotides: TGTGCCAGCAGCTCGACGGGTCTCTATGGCTACACCTTC. Translated: CASSSTGLYGYTF.

V usage is TRBV27 and J usage is TRBJ1-1; no firm D call. The CDR3 has 17 amino acids. Germline V gene data show CDR1 as MNHEY and CDR2 as SMNVEV (reference sequence). V lost 2 bases and J 4 bases, leaving 20 bases between the germline ends. This CDR3 reads CASSLTPRGMGFTEAFF. The CDR3 DNA is TGTGCCAGCAGTTTAACCCCCCGGGGTATGGGGTTCACTGAAGCTTTCTTT.

This rearrangement joins TRBV27 to TRBJ2-2; TRBD2 aligns across 7 bases. This CDR3 contains 12 residues. The germline V gene encodes CDR1 MNHEY and CDR2 SMNVEV (reference sequence). V shed 6 bases, J shed 5 bases, and the junction held 0 bases outside the gene matches. The CDR3 sequence is CASRLATGELFF. The CDR3, as DNA: TGTGCCAGCAGACTAGCGACCGGGGAGCTGTTTTTT.

V usage is TRBV6-5 and J usage is TRBJ1-5; TRBD1 agrees at 7 bases. This CDR3 has 15 amino acids. J lost 4 bases, V lost 6 bases, and 9 bases had no gene match. Germline CDR1 and CDR2: MNHEY and SVGAGI. The CDR3 reads CASRPDRAPNQPQHF. The CDR3 nucleotides read TGTGCCAGCAGGCCCGACAGGGCGCCGAATCAGCCCCAGCATTTT.

The V and J genes are TRBV11-2 and TRBJ1-1; 7 bases match TRBD1. The CDR3 has 15 residues. The trim removed 3 bases at V and 4 bases at J, leaving 8 bases unmatched. Germline-derived CDR1 and CDR2 are SGHAT and FQNNGV. The CDR3 bases are TGTGCCAGCAGCTTGTGGGCAGGGGGACCCACTGAAGCTTTCTTT. It is translated as CASSLWAGGPTEAFF. Variable domain in full (rest from reference TRBV11-2 and TRBJ1-1): EAGVAQSPRYKIIEKRQSVAFWCNPISGHATLYWYQQILGQGPKLLIQFQNNGVVDDSQLPKDRFSAERLKGVDSTLKIQPAKLEDSAVYLCASSLWAGGPTEAFFGQGTRLTVV.

V gene TRBV15 combines with J gene TRBJ2-5, with TRBD2 matching over 7 bases. V lost 0 bases and J lost 4; bases outside the gene matches: 8. CDR3 size: 16 residues. Germline V lookup: CDR1 LNHNV, CDR2 YYDKDF (reference sequence). The DNA for the CDR3 is TGTGCCACCAGCAGAGAACCCGGGAGGCCTTCAGAGACCCAGTACTTC. It translates to CATSREPGRPSETQYF. The whole variable domain, filled in from reference TRBV15 and TRBJ2-5, reads DAMVIQNPRYQVTQFGKPVTLSCSQTLNHNVMYWYQQKSSQAPKLLFHYYDKDFNNEADTPDNFQSRRPNTSFCFLDIRSPGLGDTAMYLCATSREPGRPSETQYFGPGTRLLVL.

V gene TRBV19 combines with J gene TRBJ1-1; perhaps TRBD1 as D (5 bases). In germline, CDR1 is LNHDA, CDR2 SQIVND (reference sequence). The V end lost 9 bases, the J end lost 1 base, and 9 bases lay between the germline ends. This CDR3 has 12 residues. Here the CDR3 reads CASGHPNTEAFF. For the CDR3, the DNA is TGTGCCAGCGGACACCCGAACACTGAAGCTTTCTTT. The full variable domain, completed using reference TRBV19 and TRBJ1-1, is DGGITQSPKYLFRKEGQNVTLSCEQNLNHDAMYWYRQDPGQGLRLIYYSQIVNDFQKGDIAEGYSVSREKKESFPLTVTSAQKNPTAFYLCASGHPNTEAFFGQGTRLTVV.

The chain has TRBV28 and TRBJ1-1; 11 bases fit TRBD1. J was trimmed by 7 bases and V by 3 bases; bases with no gene match: 10. Per the germline V gene, CDR1 is MDHEN and CDR2 is SYDVKM. The CDR3 has 16 amino acids. The CDR3 DNA is TGTGCCAGCAGTTTTTCTGGTACCGGGACAGGGGGTGAAGCTTTCTTT. It codes for CASSFSGTGTGGEAFF.

The gene calls are TRBV7-2 and TRBJ2-3; D may be TRBD1 (6 bases). Germline V gene sequence: CDR1 SGHTA, CDR2 FQGNSA. This CDR3 is 14 amino acids long. The germline V and J ends were trimmed by 0 bases and 3 bases, with 7 bases remaining between them. CDR3 sequence: CASSLAQGTDTQYF. The CDR3 nucleotides read TGTGCCAGCAGCTTAGCCCAGGGGACAGATACGCAGTATTTT.